This T cell receptor (beta chain) was recovered during a study of T cell repertoires in cytomegalovirus infection. Whole-study results and caveats: Using cumulative public TCR beta family frequency, the authors identified those who carried CMV together with the relevant HLA. HLA-C-restricted CMV-specific TCR beta clonotypes prevailed in the ex vivo response.

Trimming shortened V by 6 bases and J by 3 bases, and 8 bases separated the two germline ends. Per the germline V gene, CDR1 is MNHEY and CDR2 is SVGEGT. There are 12 residues in the CDR3. A single record per CDR3 protein comes from TCRdb applying MiXCR to the reads. The table shows 250,000 to 300,000 distinct CDR3 sequences, with roughly 25% occurring only once. This clonotype has just a few counts. The antigen remains undetermined. This TCR was recovered from a human donor in good health (CMV status not recorded). Some clones in this sample may be carry-over from other donors' samples. This chain connects TRBV6-2 or TRBV6-3 to TRBJ1-1; unclear D gene. What was sequenced was PBMCs. The CDR3 reads CASRAGHTEAFF. The CDR3 DNA sequence: TGTGCCAGCAGGGCAGGCCACACTGAAGCTTTCTTT.